One sample yielded the 4 T cell receptor beta chains listed below, sequenced in a study of blood T cell repertoires in COVID-19. TCRdb's copy holds only in-frame clones and misses some; the assay was immunoSEQ multiplex PCR. The sample includes around 260,000 clones, 80% to 90% of them seen just once. Material: peripheral blood. The receptors derive from a woman between 65 and 79 years old with COVID-19, enrolled during active disease.

In the case of this clone: At one of its ends the junction is not consistent with the germline gene, which may arise from a read error. J is TRBJ2-1 and V is TRBV7-6; TRBD2 is a possible D gene (6 bases). There are 15 residues in the CDR3. Germline values: CDR1 SGHVS, CDR2 FNYEAQ. CDR3 sequence (DNA): TGTGCCAGCAGCCGGGGCCGGGGGATCGACAATCAGCAGTTCTTC. Protein product: CASSRGRGIDNQQFF.

The rearrangement joins TRBV28 to TRBJ1-1; the D gene is possibly TRBD1 (6 bases). Trimming took off 7 bases at V and 8 bases at J, with 17 bases between the two ends. The germline gives CDR1 MDHEN, CDR2 SYDVKM. The CDR3 runs 13 residues. Written as DNA, the CDR3 is TGTGCCAGCATCTTTGGCAGGGGACGCGAAGCTTTCTTT. Translated, it gives CASIFGRGREAFF.

In its sample, this clone was seen once. The V and J genes are TRBV15 and TRBJ2-7, with unresolved D. The length of the CDR3 is 13 residues. Germline CDR1 LNHNV, CDR2 YYDKDF (reference sequence). V lost 1 base and J lost 3, with 7 bases in between. The CDR3 DNA follows: TGTGCCACCAGCAGAGCCTACGACTACGAGCAGTACTTC. The encoded protein is CATSRAYDYEQYF.

The chain links TRBV4-3 to TRBJ1-2; D is perhaps TRBD1 (5 bases). CDR3 size: 15 residues. The V end lost 0 bases, the J end lost 8 bases, and 16 bases lay between the germline ends. Germline CDR1 reads LGHNA; CDR2 reads YSLEER. For the CDR3, the DNA is TGCGCCAGCAGCCAAGATAGGGGATTGTGGTCCGGCTACACCTTC. It translates to CASSQDRGLWSGYTF.